This T cell receptor (beta chain) is drawn from a study of post-analysis software for immune sequencing data (dated by TCRdb to between 2014 and 2017). A note on the overall study: Relapsing-remitting, secondary progressive and progressive-relapsing multiple sclerosis were recorded as disease courses, and subtype annotation was lacking for some patients. The patient repertoires were set against around ten previously published healthy control repertoires from donors whose ages ranged from roughly 6 to 25 years. A subset of samples was prepared in parallel using single-end sample barcoding, then pooled and co-amplified after Illumina adapter ligation. Broader findings and caveats from the paper: Roughly 5 TRBV segments, including TRBV5-6, TRBV5-1 and TRBV20-1, were significantly more frequent in patients than controls. Direct clustering with F measure showed strong co-clustering of samples prepared in the same batch, prompting a batch-effect correction. Compared with controls, multiple sclerosis patients had significantly lower normalized Chao1 diversity, a finding suggesting substantial peripheral T-cell clonal expansion. The control group was slightly older than the multiple sclerosis patient group.

CDR1 and CDR2 are read off the germline V gene (reference sequence) as LGHDT and YNNKEL. The germline V end is reduced by 4 bases and the J end by 6 bases; junction bases left unmatched: 10. Including the terminal cysteine and phenylalanine, the CDR3 comprises 15 residues. The DNA shown is the 45-base CDR3, in frame from base 1. Library method: PCR. Sequencer: Illumina HiSeq 2500. To reduce PCR and sequencing biases, unique molecular identifiers were incorporated into the TCR beta cDNA libraries. Every 1 to 10 million input T cells yielded about 500,000 cDNA molecules, meaning each molecule approximated one T cell. The patient libraries were prepared and sequenced using the same protocol as the earlier healthy control dataset. Samples belonging to the same batch were prepared together, multiplexed and sequenced on a shared HiSeq lane. For the original study's pipeline: MIGEC was used to process the raw barcoded reads, and molecular identifier groups with only a single read were discarded before consensus assembly and CDR3 extraction. Clonotype tables were post-analysed with VDJtools, and diversity was normalized by down-sampling all datasets to the smallest sample size. To correct batch-related cross-sample contamination, repertoire overlap clustering matched CDR3 amino acid sequences but not nucleotide sequences. Using fastp trimming at Q25 and MiXCR clonotype assembly, TCRdb reanalyzed the public sequencing data and kept in-frame beta chains. Each CDR3 protein gets just one entry, which takes the most common genes and DNA from the rows behind it. The V and J calls here are based on TCRdb, not the publication. Recorded for this sample are about 200,000 distinct CDR3 sequences; 25% to 35% of them occurred a single time. The biggest ten clones account for about 3.7% of the sample.

To demonstrate the VDJtools post-analysis software, the study profiled TCR beta repertoires from the peripheral blood of about 13 young patients with multiple sclerosis. Multiple sclerosis patients were children and adolescents aged about 6 to 16 years. Regarding this clonotype: This clone's antigen is unknown. The input lacks base qualities; no much larger clone sits a single base away.

The rearranged chain carries TRBV3-1 and TRBJ1-1; TRBD1 aligns with 8 central bases. This receptor was taken from a girl aged 2-17 years with multiple sclerosis. What was sequenced was blood. The encoded CDR3 is CASSRSGGAGSEAFF. The DNA is as follows: TGTGCCAGCAGCCGCTCAGGGGGCGCTGGCTCTGAAGCTTTCTTT.